A single sample gave rise to the 24 T cell receptor beta chains below, sequenced in a study of technical replicates of blood from a handful of donors. The data were produced by immunoSEQ multiplex PCR, yet TCRdb's version contains in-frame clones alone and is incomplete. The table shows tens of thousands of clones, with 90% to 95% occurring only once. The sequenced material came from T cells isolated from PBMCs. The source is a human donor in good health.

The chain couples TRBV5-5 to TRBJ2-3; 11 nucleotides align to TRBD2. With 4 bases clipped from V and 2 bases from J, the junction kept 6 bases outside the gene matches. CDR1 and CDR2 (germline): SGHKS, YYEKEE (reference sequence). The CDR3 runs 16 residues. The CDR3 DNA reads as TGTGCCAGCAGCCGCACTAGCGGGAGTTCCACAGATACGCAGTATTTT. Encoded protein: CASSRTSGSSTDTQYF.

V and J are TRBV5-1 and TRBJ1-1, with 8 bases matching TRBD1. The CDR3 is 14 residues long. Germline V lookup: CDR1 SGHRS, CDR2 YFSETQ. With V trimmed by 4 bases and J by 5 bases, 7 bases remained unmatched. CDR3 in DNA: TGCGCCAGCAGCGGCATGACAGGGGCGACTGAAGCTTTCTTT. Its translation: CASSGMTGATEAFF.

About this clone: Other DNA sequences within the sample encode an identical CDR3. The chain employs TRBV29-1 and TRBJ1-1, with 8 bases aligning to TRBD1. V was clipped by 6 bases and J by 4 bases; unmatched bases: 1. This CDR3 comprises 11 residues. CDR1 and CDR2 (germline): SQVTM, ANQGSEA. The CDR3 is CSVDRGTEAFF. DNA for the CDR3: TGCAGCGTCGACAGGGGCACTGAAGCTTTCTTT. The full variable domain, in which reference TRBV29-1 and TRBJ1-1 provide the parts outside the CDR3, is SAVISQKPSRDICQRGTSLTIQCQVDSQVTMMFWYRQQPGQSLTLIATANQGSEATYESGFVIDKFPISRPNLTFSTLTVSNMSPEDSSIYLCSVDRGTEAFFGQGTRLTVV.

This chain links TRBV6-6 with TRBJ1-2, with D possibly being TRBD1 (5 bases). CDR3 length equals 14 residues. V lost 4 bases, J lost 6 bases, and 15 bases lay in between. The V gene's germline CDR1 is MNHNY and CDR2 SVGAGI (reference sequence). The DNA of the CDR3 is TGTGCCAGCAGTTGGTTCGGGCAGGGAAATGGCTACACCTTC. It yields the protein CASSWFGQGNGYTF.

This chain joins TRBV7-8 and TRBJ2-7; D uncertain. The CDR3 sequence is 14 residues long. V shed 3 bases and J shed 5 bases, with 14 bases lying between them. Germline V gives CDR1 SGHVS, CDR2 FQNEAQ. CDR3 nucleotides: TGTGCCAGCAGCTTTCGTGAGGTTATGGACGAGCAGTACTTC. Its protein product is CASSFREVMDEQYF.

The CDR3 reads CASRGGGPHTQYF. CDR3 nucleotides: TGTGCCAGCAGGGGCGGGGGCCCGCATACGCAGTATTTT. The gene calls are TRBV6-1 and TRBJ2-3, with D perhaps matching TRBD2 (7 bases). The length of the CDR3 is 13 residues. Trimming removed 6 bases from V and 7 bases from J, with 14 bases in between. Germline V gene sequence: CDR1 MNHNS, CDR2 SASEGT.

A single count supports this clone. The rearrangement links TRBV2 to TRBJ1-2, with TRBD1 matching 7 bases. The V gene end was trimmed by 2 bases and the J gene end by 6 bases; junction bases not matched to a gene: 3. The germline V gene encodes CDR1 SNHLY and CDR2 FYNNEI. This CDR3 comprises 13 residues. The CDR3 here is CASSERQGHGYTF. CDR3 DNA: TGTGCCAGCAGTGAACGACAGGGTCATGGCTACACCTTC.

The rearrangement uses TRBV28 and TRBJ1-2; unclear D gene. CDR1 is MDHEN and CDR2 is SYDVKM in the germline V gene. The CDR3 totals 14 residues. V dropped 3 bases and J dropped 2 bases, with 10 bases sitting between them. CDR3 sequence: CASSLPGYNYGYTF. In nucleotides, the CDR3 is TGTGCCAGCAGTTTGCCAGGATACAACTATGGCTACACCTTC.

J is TRBJ2-3 and V is TRBV19; 7 positions agree with TRBD1. V trimming: 7 bases; J trimming: 2 bases; junction bases outside the gene matches: 6. This CDR3 contains 14 residues. The germline gives CDR1 LNHDA, CDR2 SQIVND (reference sequence). As DNA, the CDR3 is TGTGCCAGTAAACGGACAGGTCTCACAGATACGCAGTATTTT. As protein: CASKRTGLTDTQYF.

This chain uses TRBV10-3 with TRBJ2-2, with 11 bases identical to TRBD2. The CDR3 loop spans 19 amino acids. CDR1 is ENHRY and CDR2 is SYGVKD in the germline V gene. Trimming cost V 10 bases and J 0 bases; bases outside gene matches: 16. The CDR3 protein is CATNVRLLAGGTNTGELFF. DNA for the CDR3: TGTGCCACCAACGTCCGACTGTTAGCGGGAGGGACGAACACCGGGGAGCTGTTTTTT.

J is TRBJ1-3 and V is TRBV11-1; 7 bases are a match to TRBD1. The J segment lost 4 bases and the V segment lost 3 bases, leaving 6 bases of the junction unmatched. CDR1 and CDR2 (germline): SGHAT, FQDESV (reference sequence). The CDR3 loop spans 15 amino acids. CDR3 sequence reads: CASSFPGTEGNTIYF. The CDR3 DNA is TGTGCCAGCAGCTTCCCCGGGACAGAAGGAAACACCATATATTTT.

This chain links TRBV7-9 with TRBJ1-1; 8 nucleotides agree with TRBD1. The V gene end was trimmed by 5 bases and the J gene end by 5 bases; junction bases not matched to a gene: 10. Germline V lookup: CDR1 SEHNR, CDR2 FQNEAQ (reference sequence). This CDR3 has 15 amino acids. DNA for the CDR3: TGTGCCAGCAGCCCCCCCCGTGACAGGGGAACTGAAGCTTTCTTT. It yields the protein CASSPPRDRGTEAFF.

This chain uses TRBV4-2 with TRBJ1-2, with D maybe TRBD1 (6 bases). The CDR3 is 16 amino acids. Germline V gene sequence: CDR1 LGHNA, CDR2 YNFKEQ. The V and J ends lost 4 bases and 6 bases respectively, with 21 bases between them. CDR3 in amino acids: CASSLPHRAEANGYTF. CDR3 sequence (DNA): TGTGCCAGCAGCCTTCCTCACAGGGCCGAGGCGAATGGCTACACCTTC.

Only a few counts were recorded for this clone. The DNA for the CDR3 is TGTGCCAGCAGCTTAGTGACTAGCGGGAGCAATGAGCAGTTCTTC. As protein: CASSLVTSGSNEQFF. The chain joins TRBV11-2 to TRBJ2-1; TRBD2 matches 12 bases. Germline CDR1 is SGHAT and CDR2 is FQNNGV. V lost 1 base to trimming and J lost 6 bases; unmatched junction nucleotides: 1. The CDR3 consists of 15 residues.

The chain carries TRBV29-1 and TRBJ2-2, with 7 bases matching TRBD1. This CDR3 is built from 12 residues. The germline V gene has CDR1 SQVTM and CDR2 ANQGSEA. Trimming took 8 bases from V and 6 from J; bases not matched to a gene: 6. Here the CDR3 reads CSIPTGAGELFF. The CDR3 DNA reads TGCAGCATTCCCACAGGGGCCGGGGAGCTGTTTTTT.

The chain links TRBV28 to TRBJ2-1; possible D gene TRBD2, 5 bases. The germline V gene encodes CDR1 MDHEN and CDR2 SYDVKM. This CDR3 is built from 15 residues. With 5 bases removed from V and 6 bases from J, the gap between germline ends came to 17 bases. The DNA for the CDR3 is TGTGCCAGCAGTCCGGCCGAGAGGGCCCTCAATGAGCAGTTCTTC. Translating it yields CASSPAERALNEQFF.

V usage is TRBV7-8 and J usage is TRBJ2-5; D might be TRBD2 (5 bases). The V gene's germline CDR1 is SGHVS and CDR2 FQNEAQ. CDR3 length: 15 residues. V gave up 0 bases and J gave up 0 bases, with 8 bases separating them. The CDR3 bases are TGTGCCAGCAGCTTAGCGAGGGAGTACCAAGAGACCCAGTACTTC. Encoded protein: CASSLAREYQETQYF.

This chain connects TRBV18 to TRBJ1-4; 8 nucleotides align to TRBD1. Germline values: CDR1 KGHSH, CDR2 LQKENI. CDR3 size: 17 residues. With V trimmed by 2 bases and J by 0 bases, 5 bases remained unmatched. Here the CDR3 reads CASSPRPGGATNEKLFF. In nucleotides, the CDR3 is TGTGCCAGCTCACCAAGGCCAGGGGGCGCAACTAATGAAAAACTGTTTTTT.

This clone was counted a single time. This chain links TRBV2 with TRBJ1-1; weak D call: TRBD1 (6 bases). The CDR3 length is 17 residues. Trimming removed 8 bases at V and 0 bases at J, with 22 bases between. CDR1 and CDR2 from the germline V gene are SNHLY and FYNNEI. The CDR3 spells CASETPFTGQMNTEAFF. The DNA of the CDR3 is TGTGCCAGCGAGACCCCGTTTACCGGACAGATGAACACTGAAGCTTTCTTT.

The V and J genes are TRBV28 and TRBJ2-2, with a tentative D call TRBD2 (5 bases). Germline loops: CDR1 MDHEN, CDR2 SYDVKM. The CDR3 runs 14 residues. Trimming took off 4 bases at V and 8 bases at J, with 14 bases between the two ends. CDR3 coding DNA: TGTGCCAGCAGTTGGCGGGTAGCCGGGGGGGAGCTGTTTTTT. Amino acid sequence: CASSWRVAGGELFF.

V usage is TRBV6-1 and J usage is TRBJ1-1; 7 nucleotides agree with TRBD1. The CDR3 consists of 15 residues. CDR1 and CDR2 from the germline V gene are MNHNS and SASEGT. V shed 3 bases, J shed 5 bases, and the junction held 9 bases outside the gene matches. CDR3 bases: TGTGCCAGCAGTGACATAGGGGGCTGGGAGACTGAAGCTTTCTTT. It codes for CASSDIGGWETEAFF.

The V gene is TRBV11-2, the J gene TRBJ2-5, with 7 bases matching TRBD2. Trimming at V came to 1 base and at J to 4 bases, leaving 6 bases not matched to a gene. Germline CDR1 SGHAT, CDR2 FQNNGV. This CDR3 has 15 amino acids. The CDR3 region has the DNA TGTGCCAGCAGCTTAGCCTGGAGCGGGATAGAGACCCAGTACTTC. Translated: CASSLAWSGIETQYF.

This clone was observed a single time. This chain connects TRBV7-9 to TRBJ2-5, with 10 bases identical to TRBD2. V shed 2 bases, J shed 2 bases, and the junction held 8 bases outside the gene matches. CDR3 size: 17 residues. CDR1 SEHNR and CDR2 FQNEAQ come from the germline V gene (reference sequence). CDR3: CASSLLGLAELQETQYF. The CDR3 bases are TGTGCCAGCAGCTTACTCGGACTAGCGGAGTTGCAAGAGACCCAGTACTTC.

The rearrangement uses TRBV9 and TRBJ1-2; 9 bases match TRBD1. V trimming: 4 bases; J trimming: 0 bases; junction bases outside the gene matches: 10. The CDR3 is made up of 17 amino acids. CDR1 and CDR2 from the germline V gene are SGDLS and YYNGEE. CDR3 nucleotide sequence: TGTGCCAGCAGCCTCTTCGTGCGGACAGGGGCTAACTATGGCTACACCTTC. Translating gives CASSLFVRTGANYGYTF.